This T cell receptor beta chain was found in a study of blood T cell repertoires in COVID-19. Authors' analysis steps: Amplified reference gene primers provided the basis for estimating nucleated cell counts. The table came from immunoSEQ multiplex PCR; TCRdb's copy has only in-frame clones and leaves some out. V and J calls and clone size are given by that table; D and trimming were obtained from the DNA. The sample shows 300,000 to 400,000 clones, over 85% of them seen only once. Participant age was about 18 to 95 years, and participants resided in fewer than 30 US areas. The CDR3 covers 12 residues. Trimming stripped 4 bases from V and 3 bases from J, with 6 bases between. Germline CDR1 WNHNN, CDR2 SYGVQD (reference sequence).

The receptor's source is a man between 60 and 75 years old who had recovered from COVID-19. This chain connects TRBV10-1 to TRBJ1-2; D is uncertain. Sequenced input: PBMCs or T cells enriched from blood (not recorded which). CDR3 DNA: TGCGCCAGCAGTGGCGAGCACTATGGCTACACCTTC. The encoded protein is CASSGEHYGYTF.